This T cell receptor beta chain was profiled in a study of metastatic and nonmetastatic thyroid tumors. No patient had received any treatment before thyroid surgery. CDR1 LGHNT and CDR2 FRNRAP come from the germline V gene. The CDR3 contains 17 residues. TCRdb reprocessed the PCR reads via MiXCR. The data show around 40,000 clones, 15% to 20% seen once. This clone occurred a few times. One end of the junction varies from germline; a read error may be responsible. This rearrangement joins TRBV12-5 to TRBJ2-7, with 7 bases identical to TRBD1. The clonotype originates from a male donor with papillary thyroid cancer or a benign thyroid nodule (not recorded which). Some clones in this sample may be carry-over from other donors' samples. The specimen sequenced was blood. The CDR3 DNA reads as TGTGCTATTGGTTTGGCGACACCGGTACAGGGGACCTACGAGCAGTACTTC. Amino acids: CAIGLATPVQGTYEQYF.